This T cell receptor (beta chain) is from a study of blood T cell repertoires in COVID-19. In assigning cohorts, the study relied on participant-reported clinical history. Symptom resolution, clearance, or two negative PCRs marked the recovered donors of Cohort 3. Original methodology: Reference gene primer amplification gave estimated nucleated cell counts. The method was immunoSEQ multiplex PCR; TCRdb's version includes in-frame clones alone and lacks a portion of them. For V, J and clone size, that table is used; D and trimming come from the DNA. The repertoire consists of 200,000 to 300,000 clones, with about 82% occurring once and the leading ten covering 2% to 2.5%. This CDR3 region has 16 residues. With V trimmed by 1 base and J by 7 bases, 6 bases remained unmatched. Germline lookup yields CDR1 SGHTA and CDR2 FQGTGA.

This sequence originates from a woman in her forties or fifties who had recovered from COVID-19. Input material: PBMCs or T cells enriched from blood (not recorded which). The chain combines TRBV7-3 with TRBJ1-6, with TRBD1 matching 8 bases. DNA of the CDR3: TGTGCCAGCAGCTTAAGGAGGACAGGGTCGAATTCACCCCTCCACTTT. Encoded protein: CASSLRRTGSNSPLHF.